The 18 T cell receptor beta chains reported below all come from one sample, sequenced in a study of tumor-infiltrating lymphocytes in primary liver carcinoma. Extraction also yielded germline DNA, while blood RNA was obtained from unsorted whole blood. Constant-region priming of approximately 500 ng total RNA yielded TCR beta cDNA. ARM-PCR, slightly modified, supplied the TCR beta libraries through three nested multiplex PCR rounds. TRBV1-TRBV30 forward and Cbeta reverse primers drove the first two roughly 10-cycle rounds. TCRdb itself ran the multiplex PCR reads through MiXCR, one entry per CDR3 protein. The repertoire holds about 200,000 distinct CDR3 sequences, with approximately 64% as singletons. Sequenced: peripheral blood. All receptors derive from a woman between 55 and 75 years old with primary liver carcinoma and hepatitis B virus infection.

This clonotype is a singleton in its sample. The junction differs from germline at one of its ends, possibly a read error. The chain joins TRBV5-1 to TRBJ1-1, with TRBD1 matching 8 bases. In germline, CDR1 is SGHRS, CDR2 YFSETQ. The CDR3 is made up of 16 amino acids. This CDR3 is CASSLVRQGAGAEAIF. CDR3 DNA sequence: TGCGCCAGCAGCTTGGTGAGGCAGGGGGCAGGAGCTGAAGCTATCTTT.

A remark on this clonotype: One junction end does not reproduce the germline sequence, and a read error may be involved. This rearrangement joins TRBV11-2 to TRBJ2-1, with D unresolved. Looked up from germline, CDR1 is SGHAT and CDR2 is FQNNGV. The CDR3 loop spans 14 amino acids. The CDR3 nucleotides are TGTGCCAGCAGCCTGAGATCAGGAAACAATGGGCAGTTCTTC. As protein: CASSLRSGNNGQFF.

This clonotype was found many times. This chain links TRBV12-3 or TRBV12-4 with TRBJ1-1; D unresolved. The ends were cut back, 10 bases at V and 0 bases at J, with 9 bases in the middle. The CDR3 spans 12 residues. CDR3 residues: CATRNMNTEAFF. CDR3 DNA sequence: TGTGCCACCCGAAACATGAACACTGAAGCTTTCTTT.

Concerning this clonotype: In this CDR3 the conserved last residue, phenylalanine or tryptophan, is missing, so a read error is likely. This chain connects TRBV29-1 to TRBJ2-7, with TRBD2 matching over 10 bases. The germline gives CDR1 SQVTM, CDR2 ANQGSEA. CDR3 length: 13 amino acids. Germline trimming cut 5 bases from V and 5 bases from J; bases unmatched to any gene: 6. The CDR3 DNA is TGCAGCGTTAGGACTAGCGGACCGCACGAGCAGTACATC. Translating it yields CSVRTSGPHEQYI.

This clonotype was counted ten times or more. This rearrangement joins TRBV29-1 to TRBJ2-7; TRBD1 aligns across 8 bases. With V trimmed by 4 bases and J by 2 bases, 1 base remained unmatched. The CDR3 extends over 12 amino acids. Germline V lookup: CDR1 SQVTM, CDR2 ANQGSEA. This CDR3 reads CSVVQGAYEQYF. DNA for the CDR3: TGCAGCGTTGTACAGGGGGCCTACGAGCAGTACTTC.

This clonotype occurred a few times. The CDR3 nucleotides read TGTGCCAGCAGCAGAGGCGGGAGAGATTACAATGAGCAGTTCTTC. Protein sequence: CASSRGGRDYNEQFF. The chain carries TRBV5-5 and TRBJ2-1; 7 bases align to TRBD2. This CDR3 is built from 15 residues. V trimming: 4 bases; J trimming: 4 bases; junction bases outside the gene matches: 8. Germline-derived CDR1 and CDR2 are SGHKS and YYEKEE (reference sequence).

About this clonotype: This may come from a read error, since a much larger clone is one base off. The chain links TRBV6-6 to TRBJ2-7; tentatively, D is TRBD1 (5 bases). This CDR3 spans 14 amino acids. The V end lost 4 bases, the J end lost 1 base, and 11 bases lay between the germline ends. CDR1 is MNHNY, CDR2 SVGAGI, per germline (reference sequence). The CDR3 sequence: CASSWGGSSYEQYF. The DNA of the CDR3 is TGTGCCAGCAGTTGGGGCGGTTCTTCCTACGAGCAGTACTTC.

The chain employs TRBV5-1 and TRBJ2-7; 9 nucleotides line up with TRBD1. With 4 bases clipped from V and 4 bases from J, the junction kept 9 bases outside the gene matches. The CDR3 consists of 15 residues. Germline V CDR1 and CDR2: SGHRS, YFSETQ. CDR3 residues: CASSTTGGAVYEQYF. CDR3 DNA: TGCGCCAGCAGCACAACAGGGGGCGCGGTTTACGAGCAGTACTTC. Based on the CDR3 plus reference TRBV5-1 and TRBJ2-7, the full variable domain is KAGVTQTPRYLIKTRGQQVTLSCSPISGHRSVSWYQQTPGQGLQFLFEYFSETQRNKGNFPGRFSGRQFSNSRSEMNVSTLELGDSALYLCASSTTGGAVYEQYFGPGTRLTVT.

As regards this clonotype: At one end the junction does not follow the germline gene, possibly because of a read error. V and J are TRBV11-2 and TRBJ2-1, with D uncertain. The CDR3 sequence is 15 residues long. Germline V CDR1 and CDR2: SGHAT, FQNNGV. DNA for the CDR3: TGTGCCAGCAGCCTAGAAAGCGAGAGCATCAATGAGCAGTTCTTC. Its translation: CASSLESESINEQFF.

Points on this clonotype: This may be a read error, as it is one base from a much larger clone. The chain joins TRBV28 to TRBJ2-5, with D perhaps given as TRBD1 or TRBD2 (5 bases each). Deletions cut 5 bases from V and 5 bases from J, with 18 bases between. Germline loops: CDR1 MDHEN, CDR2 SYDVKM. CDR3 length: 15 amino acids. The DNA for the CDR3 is TGTGCCAGCAGTCCCCATCTACAGTGGGGGGAGACCCAGTACTTC. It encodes CASSPHLQWGETQYF.

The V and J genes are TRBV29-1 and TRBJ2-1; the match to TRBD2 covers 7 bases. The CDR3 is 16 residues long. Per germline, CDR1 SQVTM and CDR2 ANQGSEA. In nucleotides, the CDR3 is TGCAACGCTCACCTTCTAGCGGATGATACGAGGAATGAGCAGTTCTTC. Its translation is CNAHLLADDTRNEQFF.

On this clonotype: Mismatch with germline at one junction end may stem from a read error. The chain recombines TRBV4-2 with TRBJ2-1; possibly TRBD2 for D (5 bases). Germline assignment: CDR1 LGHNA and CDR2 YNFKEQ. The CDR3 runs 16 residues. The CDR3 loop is CAGSQVKVGMFGEQFF. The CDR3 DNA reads TGTGCCGGCAGCCAAGTTAAAGTCGGGATGTTCGGGGAACAGTTCTTC.

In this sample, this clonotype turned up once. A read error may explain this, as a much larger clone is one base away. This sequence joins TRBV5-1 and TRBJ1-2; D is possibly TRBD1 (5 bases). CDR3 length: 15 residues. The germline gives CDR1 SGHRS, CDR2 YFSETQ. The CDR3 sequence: CASSPGDSQAYGYAF. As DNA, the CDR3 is TGCGCCAGCAGCCCGGGGGACTCACAAGCCTATGGCTACGCCTTC.

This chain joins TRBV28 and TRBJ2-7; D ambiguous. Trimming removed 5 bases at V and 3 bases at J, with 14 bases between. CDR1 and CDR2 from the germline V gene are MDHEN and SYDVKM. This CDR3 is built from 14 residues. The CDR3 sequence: CASSQWGTGYEQYF. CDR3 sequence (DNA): TGTGCCAGCAGTCAGTGGGGAACCGGCTACGAGCAGTACTTC.

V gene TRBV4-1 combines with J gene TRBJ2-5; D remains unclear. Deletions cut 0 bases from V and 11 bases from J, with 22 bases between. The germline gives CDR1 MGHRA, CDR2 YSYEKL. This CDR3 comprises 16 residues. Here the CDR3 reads CASSQDRYSCGEAQYF. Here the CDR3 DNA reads TGCGCCAGCAGCCAAGATCGGTACAGCTGTGGAGAGGCTCAGTACTTC.

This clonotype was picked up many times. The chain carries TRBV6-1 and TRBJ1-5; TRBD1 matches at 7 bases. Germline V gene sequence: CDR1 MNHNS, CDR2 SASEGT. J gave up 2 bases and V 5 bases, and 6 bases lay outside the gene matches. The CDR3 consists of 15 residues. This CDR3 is CASSIRQGGNQPQHF. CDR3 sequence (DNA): TGTGCCAGCAGTATCCGACAGGGCGGCAATCAGCCCCAGCATTTT.

The CDR3 here is CASSSRPVVDEQYF. The DNA of the CDR3 is TGTGCCAGCAGCTCCCGACCTGTGGTGGACGAGCAGTACTTC. The chain recombines TRBV11-2 with TRBJ2-7; D unclear. The CDR3 is made up of 14 amino acids. Trimming left V 4 bases short and J 5 bases short, with 15 bases between. Germline V gene data show CDR1 as SGHAT and CDR2 as FQNNGV.

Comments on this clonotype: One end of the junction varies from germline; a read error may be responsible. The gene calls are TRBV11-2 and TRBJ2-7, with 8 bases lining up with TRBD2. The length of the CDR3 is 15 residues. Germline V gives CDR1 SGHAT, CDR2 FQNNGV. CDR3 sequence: CGSSRTSGSLYEQYF. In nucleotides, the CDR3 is TGTGGCAGCAGCCGGACCAGCGGGAGTCTCTACGAGCAGTACTTC.